These 30 T cell receptor beta chains came from one sample sequenced in a study of T cells in Graves' hyperthyroidism and ophthalmopathy. The CDR3 regions of TCR beta were amplified from RNA transcripts. The primer set for the first-round RT-PCR of the TCR CDR3 was HTBI. TCRdb recomputed calls from the multiplex PCR reads with MiXCR, one row per CDR3 protein. Among roughly 300,000 distinct CDR3 sequences, 15% to 20% were seen once, and the ten largest hold approximately 54%. Sequencing was carried out using blood. The receptors originated from a woman aged 45-65 years with Graves' hyperthyroidism.

This clonotype has ten or more counts. CDR3 region: CASRHAVRGNTEAFF. CDR3 sequence (DNA): TGTGCCAGCAGGCACGCCGTCAGGGGGAACACTGAAGCTTTCTTT. J is TRBJ1-1 and V is TRBV6-1, with D perhaps TRBD1 (6 bases). Trimming removed 6 bases at V and 1 base at J, with 15 bases between. The CDR3 extends over 15 amino acids. Germline CDR1 is MNHNS and CDR2 is SASEGT.

This clonotype was detected a few times. The chain couples TRBV18 to TRBJ2-3; no definite D call. Germline V lookup: CDR1 KGHSH, CDR2 LQKENI. Trimming removed 2 bases at V and 3 bases at J, with 12 bases between. This CDR3 is 15 amino acids long. CDR3: CASSPYTAGTDTQYF. Here the CDR3 DNA reads TGTGCCAGCTCACCATACACGGCTGGGACAGATACGCAGTATTTT.

V gene TRBV9 combines with J gene TRBJ2-2; D not resolved. The V end was cut by 3 bases, the J end by 5 bases, with 11 bases between. Germline CDR1 SGDLS, CDR2 YYNGEE. The CDR3 spans 14 residues. The CDR3 spells CASSAPWGTGELFF. The CDR3 DNA reads TGTGCCAGCAGCGCCCCTTGGGGTACCGGGGAGCTGTTTTTT.

The sample holds many counts of this clonotype. The V call is TRBV11-1, the J call TRBJ1-4; D ambiguous. Germline V gene lookup returns CDR1 SGHAT and CDR2 FQDESV (reference sequence). The CDR3 is 14 amino acids. Between the trimmed V and J ends, which lost 5 bases and 8 bases, there was a span of 15 bases. The CDR3 DNA reads TGTGCCAGCAGCGCGGGATCCGGAGGAGAAAAACTGTTTTTT. This sequence encodes CASSAGSGGEKLFF.

Turning to this clonotype: A much larger clone differs by one base, so this may be a read error. This rearrangement joins TRBV7-3 to TRBJ1-1; D unresolved. Germline CDR1 is SGHTA and CDR2 is FQGTGA. This CDR3 region has 13 residues. CDR3 sequence (DNA): TGTTCCAGCAGCTTAACCGGGGTTACTGAAGCTTTCTTT. This translates into CSSSLTGVTEAFF.

This clonotype has only a few counts. V and J are TRBV7-9 and TRBJ2-1, with D unclear. CDR3 length: 17 residues. CDR1 and CDR2 from the germline V gene are SEHNR and FQNEAQ (reference sequence). The V and J ends lost 4 bases and 8 bases respectively, with 24 bases between them. The CDR3 sequence: CASSSTYLPRGEYEQFF. Written as DNA, the CDR3 is TGTGCCAGCAGCTCCACTTACCTCCCCCGTGGGGAATATGAGCAGTTCTTC.

This clonotype showed up just a few times. Being one base from a much bigger clone, this may be a read error. The rearrangement uses TRBV13 and TRBJ2-5; 7 nucleotides align to TRBD2. Unmatched junction bases numbered 10, after V lost 7 bases and J lost 8 bases. Germline lookup yields CDR1 PRHDT and CDR2 FYEKMQ (reference sequence). The length of the CDR3 is 13 residues. The CDR3 sequence: CASTQASGATQYF. CDR3 DNA sequence: TGTGCCAGCACCCAGGCTAGCGGCGCAACCCAGTACTTC. Complete variable domain (other parts from reference TRBV13 and TRBJ2-5): AAGVIQSPRHLIKEKRETATLKCYPIPRHDTVYWYQQGPGQDPQFLISFYEKMQSDKGSIPDRFSAQQFSDYHSELNMSSLELGDSALYFCASTQASGATQYFGPGTRLLVL.

This clonotype has a count of ten or more. The CDR3 protein is CSAREIAGLGDTQYF. The CDR3 nucleotides read TGCAGTGCTAGAGAGATAGCGGGATTGGGGGATACGCAGTATTTT. This chain links TRBV20-1 with TRBJ2-3, with TRBD2 identical over 8 bases. After removal of 0 bases from V and 6 bases from J, the junction contained 8 bases not matched to a gene. Germline V gene data show CDR1 as DFQATT and CDR2 as SNEGSKA (reference sequence). This CDR3 region has 15 residues.

The chain has TRBV27 and TRBJ1-1, with unresolved D. The V end was cut by 2 bases, the J end by 1 base, with 11 bases between. The germline V gene encodes CDR1 MNHEY and CDR2 SMNVEV (reference sequence). This CDR3 contains 15 residues. The CDR3 sequence is CASSLGSSGNTEAFF. As DNA, the CDR3 is TGTGCCAGCAGTTTAGGATCGTCGGGGAACACTGAAGCTTTCTTT.

This clonotype was counted a few times. The chain links TRBV7-6 to TRBJ2-6; 10 nucleotides line up with TRBD1. The CDR3 is 15 amino acids. J was trimmed by 2 bases and V by 7 bases; bases with no gene match: 2. CDR1 is SGHVS, CDR2 FNYEAQ, per germline. CDR3 amino acids: CASKGTGAGANVLTF. In DNA, the CDR3 is TGTGCCAGCAAGGGGACAGGGGCTGGGGCCAACGTCCTGACTTTC.

This clonotype was seen ten or more times. The rearrangement joins TRBV28 to TRBJ1-4; D is unclear. This CDR3 has 11 residues. The germline gives CDR1 MDHEN, CDR2 SYDVKM. V was shortened by 7 bases and J by 5 bases, with 5 bases between the two germline ends. The CDR3 spells CASTANEKLFF. CDR3 sequence (DNA): TGTGCCAGCACCGCGAATGAAAAACTGTTTTTT.

The sample holds a few counts of this clonotype. The chain uses TRBV6-1 and TRBJ1-3; D uncertain. V was pared by 6 bases and J by 1 base, with 7 bases between. The length of the CDR3 is 13 residues. From germline, CDR1 is MNHNS and CDR2 SASEGT. The CDR3 loop is CASRSESGNTIYF. CDR3 in DNA: TGTGCCAGCAGATCAGAATCTGGAAACACCATATATTTT.

For the CDR3, the DNA is TGCGCCAGCAGCTTGGCGGTTAGCGGGAGTGGGGAGCAGTACTTC. It is translated as CASSLAVSGSGEQYF. J is TRBJ2-7 and V is TRBV5-1, with TRBD2 matching 9 bases. Germline lookup yields CDR1 SGHRS and CDR2 YFSETQ. This CDR3 has 15 residues. Losses at the gene ends were 0 bases for V and 7 bases for J; bases not matched to a gene: 8. The whole variable domain, filled in from reference TRBV5-1 and TRBJ2-7, reads KAGVTQTPRYLIKTRGQQVTLSCSPISGHRSVSWYQQTPGQGLQFLFEYFSETQRNKGNFPGRFSGRQFSNSRSEMNVSTLELGDSALYLCASSLAVSGSGEQYFGPGTRLTVT.

On this clonotype: A junction end diverges from the germline sequence, so it may reflect a read error. The V and J genes are TRBV4-2 and TRBJ1-3, with 11 bases that match TRBD1. The V gene's germline CDR1 is LGHNA and CDR2 YNFKEQ. The CDR3 runs 16 residues. For the CDR3, the DNA is TGTGCCAGCAGCCAAGGGACAGGGGGCTCTCGAAACACCATATATTTT. Translation gives CASSQGTGGSRNTIYF.

The chain is built from TRBV29-1 and TRBJ2-5; 7 bases line up with TRBD2. V shed 4 bases, J shed 5 bases, and the junction held 22 bases outside the gene matches. The germline V gene encodes CDR1 SQVTM and CDR2 ANQGSEA. The CDR3 is made up of 18 amino acids. CDR3 DNA sequence: TGCAGCGTTGGGGGGGTTGGGGGAGGGCCGGGGCTGTGGGAGACCCAGTACTTC. It codes for CSVGGVGGGPGLWETQYF.

This clonotype was detected a few times. The V and J genes are TRBV9 and TRBJ2-1, with D possibly matching TRBD2 (5 bases). The CDR3 loop spans 15 amino acids. Germline CDR1 reads SGDLS; CDR2 reads YYNGEE. Trimming pared 2 bases from V and 0 bases from J, leaving 9 bases between. CDR3 DNA sequence: TGTGCCAGCAGCGTTGGAGGCACCTCCTACAATGAGCAGTTCTTC. It is translated as CASSVGGTSYNEQFF.

The chain employs TRBV6-1 and TRBJ2-1, with a tentative D call TRBD1 (6 bases). Trimming shortened V by 7 bases and J by 5 bases, and 15 bases separated the two germline ends. CDR3 length: 14 amino acids. Per the germline V gene, CDR1 is MNHNS and CDR2 is SASEGT. The CDR3 is CASTKQGSHNEQFF. In DNA, the CDR3 is TGTGCCAGCACAAAACAGGGTTCCCACAATGAGCAGTTCTTC.

On this clonotype: The CDR3 does not close with the conserved phenylalanine or tryptophan, likely indicating a read error. The rearrangement joins TRBV29-1 to TRBJ1-2; perhaps TRBD1 as D (6 bases). The V end was cut by 4 bases, the J end by 4 bases, with 13 bases between. This CDR3 spans 13 amino acids. In germline, CDR1 is SQVTM, CDR2 ANQGSEA. The chain's CDR3 is CSVAGALGYGYTL. The CDR3 region has the DNA TGCAGCGTTGCAGGGGCTCTCGGCTATGGCTACACCCTC.

This clonotype occurred many times. This chain links TRBV9 with TRBJ2-7, with D maybe TRBD1 (6 bases). CDR3 length: 14 residues. Germline V CDR1 and CDR2: SGDLS, YYNGEE. The V gene lost 4 bases and the J gene lost 5 bases, with 16 bases spanning the gap. In nucleotides, the CDR3 is TGTGCCAGCAGCCCCCAGGGGCTGGGGGACGAGCAGTACTTC. Protein: CASSPQGLGDEQYF.

This clonotype was counted a few times. The V call is TRBV7-9, the J call TRBJ1-4, with TRBD1 matching 7 bases. V shed 5 bases, J shed 8 bases, and the junction held 11 bases outside the gene matches. The CDR3 sequence is 15 residues long. Germline V gives CDR1 SEHNR, CDR2 FQNEAQ (reference sequence). CDR3 in DNA: TGTGCCAGCAGCGACCGACAGGGAGGTCACGAAAAACTGTTTTTT. Translating gives CASSDRQGGHEKLFF.

There are a few counts of this clonotype. The chain combines TRBV11-2 with TRBJ1-2; TRBD1 matches 8 bases. CDR3 size: 15 residues. Germline CDR1 and CDR2: SGHAT and FQNNGV. V was pared by 1 base and J by 4 bases, with 5 bases of the junction left unmatched. The CDR3 sequence: CASSLVAGGAYGYTF. Here the CDR3 DNA reads TGTGCCAGCAGCTTAGTTGCAGGGGGCGCCTATGGCTACACCTTC.

The chain joins TRBV3-1 to TRBJ2-1; TRBD2 is a possible D gene (6 bases). Germline lookup yields CDR1 LGHDT and CDR2 YNNKEL (reference sequence). The CDR3 covers 14 residues. V was trimmed by 1 base and J by 8 bases, leaving 12 bases between them. The CDR3 here is CASSQAQTRHEQFF. CDR3 in DNA: TGTGCCAGCAGCCAAGCCCAGACTAGACATGAGCAGTTCTTC.

This clonotype was detected a few times. V gene TRBV4-2 combines with J gene TRBJ2-3, with TRBD2 matching over 14 bases. The CDR3 extends over 18 amino acids. Germline V gene lookup returns CDR1 LGHNA and CDR2 YNFKEQ. J lost 4 bases, V lost 0 bases, and 6 bases had no gene match. CDR3 bases: TGTGCCAGCAGCCAAGACCCAGGGACTAGCGGGAGCGCAGATACGCAGTATTTT. This encodes CASSQDPGTSGSADTQYF.

This clonotype was counted between two and nine times. This chain uses TRBV6-1 with TRBJ1-2, with 12 bases aligning to TRBD1. This CDR3 spans 15 amino acids. CDR1 MNHNS and CDR2 SASEGT come from the germline V gene. The V segment lost 1 base and the J segment 8 bases; nucleotides outside the gene matches: 5. The CDR3 DNA follows: TGTGCCAGCAGTGAAGGTGGGACAGGGGGCGTGGGCTACACCTTC. As protein: CASSEGGTGGVGYTF.

Many counts were recorded for this clonotype. This chain links TRBV3-1 with TRBJ2-7, with 9 bases identical to TRBD1. With 5 bases clipped from V and 1 base from J, the junction kept 3 bases outside the gene matches. From germline, CDR1 is LGHDT and CDR2 YNNKEL (reference sequence). The length of the CDR3 is 14 residues. CDR3 sequence reads: CASSNGQGSYEQYF. CDR3 in DNA: TGTGCCAGCAGCAATGGACAGGGGTCCTACGAGCAGTACTTC.

This clonotype was found many times. The genes are TRBV28 and TRBJ1-1, with a possible D match to TRBD1 (5 bases). Trimming cost V 4 bases and J 4 bases, with 16 bases left between them. This CDR3 region has 15 residues. Germline CDR1 MDHEN, CDR2 SYDVKM. In DNA form, the CDR3 reads TGTGCCAGCAGTTCCCTGGACGTTGGGGGCACTGAAGCTTTCTTT. This encodes CASSSLDVGGTEAFF.

This clonotype was counted a few times. CDR3 protein: CASSYGLAGTDTQYF. The DNA for the CDR3 is TGCGCCAGCAGCTACGGACTAGCGGGAACAGATACGCAGTATTTT. The rearrangement uses TRBV10-2 and TRBJ2-3; 12 bases map to TRBD2. With 6 bases clipped from V and 3 bases from J, the junction kept 4 bases outside the gene matches. The germline V gene has CDR1 WSHSY and CDR2 SAAADI. This CDR3 is 15 amino acids long.

This clonotype was picked up a small number of times. This rearrangement joins TRBV7-9 to TRBJ2-7, with TRBD2 matching over 14 bases. This CDR3 comprises 15 residues. Germline trimming cut 5 bases from V and 2 bases from J; bases unmatched to any gene: 2. Looked up from germline, CDR1 is SEHNR and CDR2 is FQNEAQ (reference sequence). The CDR3 DNA is TGTGCCAGCAGCGAGGGACTAGCGGGAGCCTACGAGCAGTACTTC. Translation: CASSEGLAGAYEQYF.

The chain has TRBV4-1 and TRBJ2-1; 7 positions agree with TRBD2. This CDR3 is 16 amino acids long. Germline V gives CDR1 MGHRA, CDR2 YSYEKL. Unmatched junction bases numbered 6, after V lost 0 bases and J lost 4 bases. The DNA of the CDR3 is TGCGCCAGCAGCCAAGATCCGGGGGGAACTTACAATGAGCAGTTCTTC. It yields the protein CASSQDPGGTYNEQFF.

This clonotype was counted only a few times. This rearrangement joins TRBV7-9 to TRBJ2-7; 9 bases align to TRBD1. CDR1 and CDR2 from the germline V gene are SEHNR and FQNEAQ (reference sequence). The length of the CDR3 is 15 residues. The ends lost 4 bases at V and 6 bases at J; junction bases unmatched: 10. DNA of the CDR3: TGTGCCAGCAGCTCCACCAGGACAGGGGCTCGCGAGCAGTACTTC. Translation: CASSSTRTGAREQYF. Combining the CDR3 with reference TRBV7-9 and TRBJ2-7 gives the whole variable domain DTGVSQNPRHKITKRGQNVTFRCDPISEHNRLYWYRQTLGQGPEFLTYFQNEAQLEKSRLLSDRFSAERPKGSFSTLEIQRTEQGDSAMYLCASSSTRTGAREQYFGPGTRLTVT.